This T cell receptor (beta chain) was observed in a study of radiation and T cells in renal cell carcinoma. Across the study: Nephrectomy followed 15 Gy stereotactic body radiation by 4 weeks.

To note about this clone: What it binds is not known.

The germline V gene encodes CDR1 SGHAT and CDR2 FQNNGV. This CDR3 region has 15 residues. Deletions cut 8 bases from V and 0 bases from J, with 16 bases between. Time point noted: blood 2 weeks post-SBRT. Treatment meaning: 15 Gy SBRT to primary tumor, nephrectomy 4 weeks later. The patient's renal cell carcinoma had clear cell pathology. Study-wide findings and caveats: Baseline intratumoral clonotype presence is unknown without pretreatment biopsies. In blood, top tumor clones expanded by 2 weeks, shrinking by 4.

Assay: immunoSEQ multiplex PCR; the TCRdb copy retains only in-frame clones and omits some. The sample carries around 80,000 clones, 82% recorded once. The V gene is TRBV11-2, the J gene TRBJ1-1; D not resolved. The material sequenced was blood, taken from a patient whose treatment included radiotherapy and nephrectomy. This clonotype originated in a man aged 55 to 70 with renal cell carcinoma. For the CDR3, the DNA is TGTGCCAGCCTGGGAGCCACTTCAATGAACACTGAAGCTTTCTTT. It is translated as CASLGATSMNTEAFF.